These T cell receptor beta chains were read from a single sample in a study of Ad26.COV2.S vaccination and SARS-CoV-2 variants. The method was immunoSEQ multiplex PCR; TCRdb's version includes in-frame clones alone and lacks a portion of them. The sample consists of about 320,000 clones, around 84% of them appearing once. The source was peripheral blood, collected in a trial of Ad26.COV2.S vaccine versus placebo. These receptors were obtained from a person aged 18-60 years who received the Ad26.COV2.S COVID-19 vaccine or a placebo. Each CDR3 is given without its conserved first and last residue.

J: TRBJ2-5; V: TRBV5-1; CDR3: ASSLFGTQKETQY
J: TRBJ2-5; V: TRBV27; CDR3: ASSSPGQGTSETQY
J: TRBJ2-2; V: TRBV24-1; CDR3: ATSDSKLVLGDPGELF
J: TRBJ2-1; V: TRBV7-2; CDR3: ASSFRGLVANEQF
J: TRBJ1-6; V: TRBV30; CDR3: AWRLYNSPLH
J: TRBJ1-2; V: TRBV19; CDR3: ASSIIQGTAHYGYT
J: TRBJ1-1; V: TRBV7-8; CDR3: ASSFGRYTEAF
J: TRBJ2-3; V: TRBV4-3; CDR3: ASSAYLAGGIADTQY
J: TRBJ2-2; V: TRBV30; CDR3: AWMPDLAGGNTGELF
J: TRBJ1-5; V: TRBV15; CDR3: ATSRQGSSNQPQH
J: TRBJ2-7; V: TRBV5-1; CDR3: ASSSGTGEGEQY
J: TRBJ2-1; V: TRBV15; CDR3: ATSRDRVGGF
J: TRBJ2-3; V: TRBV6-2/TRBV6-3; CDR3: ASRRPGTDTQY
J: TRBJ1-5; V: TRBV19; CDR3: ASSIRTGLQPQH
J: TRBJ2-7; V: TRBV9; CDR3: ASSAQGGDSYEQY
J: TRBJ2-2; V: TRBV19; CDR3: ASSILPPLAGGRTGELF
J: TRBJ1-2; V: TRBV20-1; CDR3: SVGVILGYT
J: TRBJ2-3; V: TRBV7-6; CDR3: ASRASGTTTDTQY
J: TRBJ1-4; V: TRBV5-1; CDR3: ASSLGKMVGQEGIS
J: TRBJ1-2; V: TRBV3-1/TRBV3-2; CDR3: ASSPRGPHT
J: TRBJ1-6; V: TRBV6-5; CDR3: ASSYRGDSPLH
J: TRBJ2-2; V: TRBV23-1; CDR3: ASSQMGLGPQDRDPNGGELF
J: TRBJ2-3; V: TRBV6-1; CDR3: ASSEGLHQKTDTQY
J: TRBJ2-3; V: TRBV7-2; CDR3: ASSLRGRSDTQY
J: TRBJ1-3; V: TRBV6-5; CDR3: ASSSHRIGNTIY
J: TRBJ2-1; V: TRBV20-1; CDR3: SAEREQF
J: TRBJ2-3; V: TRBV19; CDR3: ASSIRGQGSDTQY
J: TRBJ2-6; V: TRBV7-7; CDR3: ASSLKPRQGTAGANVLT
J: TRBJ2-5; V: TRBV5-1; CDR3: ASSLGEETQY
J: TRBJ2-7; V: TRBV5-6; CDR3: ASSGRQGFTYEQY
J: TRBJ1-2; V: TRBV7-8; CDR3: ASSQTGDRLGTPFYT
J: TRBJ2-2; V: TRBV5-4; CDR3: ASSLLTSGGAGELF
J: TRBJ1-2; V: TRBV4-1; CDR3: ASSNPIDPIANYGYT
J: TRBJ2-2; V: TRBV14; CDR3: ASSQVGGSNTGELF
J: TRBJ1-3; V: TRBV27; CDR3: ASSLQGAGNTIY
J: TRBJ2-7; V: TRBV20-1; CDR3: SASGQIRGGRAYEQY
J: TRBJ1-2; V: TRBV5-8; CDR3: ASSLGRDYGYT
J: TRBJ1-1; V: TRBV10-3; CDR3: AISAAGVNTEAF
J: TRBJ1-3; V: TRBV5-1; CDR3: ASSSTGGNTIY
J: TRBJ2-3; V: TRBV6-2/TRBV6-3; CDR3: ASSSPGQADTQY
J: TRBJ2-1; V: TRBV19; CDR3: ASTEPKWF
J: TRBJ1-2; V: TRBV9; CDR3: ASSQALRSYGYT
J: TRBJ2-7; V: TRBV9; CDR3: ASSVAPEGRYEQY
J: TRBJ1-2; V: TRBV6-5; CDR3: ASSYSGARGYGYT
J: TRBJ2-5; V: TRBV18; CDR3: ASSLYQETQY
J: TRBJ2-3; V: TRBV12-3/TRBV12-4; CDR3: ASSIRFFDTQY
J: TRBJ2-1; V: TRBV2; CDR3: ASSEARGVDYNEQF
J: TRBJ1-6; V: TRBV7-2; CDR3: ASSYTGTENSPLH
J: TRBJ2-1; V: TRBV6-4; CDR3: ASSELAGGYNEQF
J: TRBJ1-3; V: TRBV4-1; CDR3: ASSPQAGWTGNTIY
J: TRBJ2-3; V: TRBV14; CDR3: ASSQLAGGPRDTQY
J: TRBJ2-2; V: TRBV6-5; CDR3: ASSRDSLTGELF
J: TRBJ2-1; V: TRBV27; CDR3: ASSPRGLAGYNEQF
J: TRBJ2-5; V: TRBV18; CDR3: ASSPQGVGETQY
J: TRBJ2-7; V: TRBV6-5; CDR3: ASSYSREGEQY
J: TRBJ1-1; V: TRBV22-1; CDR3: PGSAPGGRRAEAF
J: TRBJ1-2; V: TRBV25-1; CDR3: ASSESKGYGYT
J: TRBJ2-7; V: TRBV18; CDR3: ASSLQGDPAYEQY